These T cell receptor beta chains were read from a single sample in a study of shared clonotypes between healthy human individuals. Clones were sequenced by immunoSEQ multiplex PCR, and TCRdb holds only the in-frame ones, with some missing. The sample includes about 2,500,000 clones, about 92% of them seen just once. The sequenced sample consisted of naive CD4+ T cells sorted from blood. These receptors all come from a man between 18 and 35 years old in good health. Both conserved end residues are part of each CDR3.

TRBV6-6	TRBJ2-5	CASSTGRETQYF
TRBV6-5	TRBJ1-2	CASSYSRTGFHHTF
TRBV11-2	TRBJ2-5	CASRPGDKETQYF
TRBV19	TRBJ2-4	CASSIQDLAKNIQYF
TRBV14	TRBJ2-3	CASSQAGRLTTDTQYF
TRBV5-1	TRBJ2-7	CASSFSPGSEAYEQYF
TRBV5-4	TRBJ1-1	CASRSLGAVNTEAFF
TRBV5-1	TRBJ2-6	CASSLQVSSGANVLTF
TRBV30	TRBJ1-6	CAWTSQGGNSPLHF
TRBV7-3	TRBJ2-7	CASSLTGGAYEQYF
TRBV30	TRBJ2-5	CAWSRDSKPGAQYF
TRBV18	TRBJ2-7	CASSPSLVGPRYEQYF
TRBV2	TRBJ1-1	CASSIQGIGTEAFF
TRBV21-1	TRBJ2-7	CASSVSTQGDVSYEQYF
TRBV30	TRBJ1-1	CAWSVTSNTEAFF
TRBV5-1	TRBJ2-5	CASSPPGLAGGGQYF
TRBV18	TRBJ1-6	CASSPGDHSPLHF
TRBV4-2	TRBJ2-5	CASSQDWTSGQETQYF
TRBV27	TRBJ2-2	CASSSEKTGELFF
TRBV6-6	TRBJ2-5	CASTQWSGGQETQYF
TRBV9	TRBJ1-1	CASSVAPGANTEAFF
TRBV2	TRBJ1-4	CASSLTENEKLFF
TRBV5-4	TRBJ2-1	CASSLWRGETYNEQFF
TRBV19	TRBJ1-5	CASSGGTGLSEPQHF
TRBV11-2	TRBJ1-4	CASSPQGLHSDEKLFF
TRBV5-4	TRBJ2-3	CASSLTRGGDTQYF
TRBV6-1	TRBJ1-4	CASSSGGLNEKLFF
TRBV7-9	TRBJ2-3	CASSRGLAGTQYF
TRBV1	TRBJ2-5	CTSSQRTGGYQETQYF
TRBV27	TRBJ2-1	CASSSSRGSNYNEQFF
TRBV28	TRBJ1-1	CASSLWGIGGRNTEAFF
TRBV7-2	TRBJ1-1	CASSLGTGTVNTEAFF